The 21 T cell receptor beta chains below all came from one sample that was sequenced in a study of immune heterogeneity within non-small cell lung tumors. Amplifying TCR beta CDR3 involved multiplex PCR carried out with 32 V and 13 J primers. MiXCR was run by TCRdb on the multiplex PCR reads, yielding one entry per CDR3 protein. The data hold 20,000 to 25,000 distinct CDR3 sequences, with around 26% observed a single time. With about 570 ng used per sample, the template was genomic DNA from bulk tumor. Doctors removed several biopsies from each primary tumor during surgery, keeping them far apart. Untreated, newly diagnosed non-small cell lung cancer patients underwent curative surgery. Sequencing input: lung tumor tissue. The origin of the receptors is a middle-aged man with non-small cell lung cancer.

This clonotype was seen once. A read error may account for a junction end that differs from germline. The rearrangement links TRBV12-3 or TRBV12-4 to TRBJ1-1, with TRBD1 as a possible D gene (5 bases). CDR3 length: 13 residues. The CDR3 DNA sequence: TGTGCCAGCAGTTTTGGGACCGACCTTGAATCTTTCTTT. Translating it yields CASSFGTDLESFF.

This sequence joins TRBV7-9 and TRBJ2-5; 12 bases fit TRBD2. Trimming cost V 5 bases and J 7 bases; bases outside gene matches: 11. The CDR3 spans 16 residues. The germline V gene has CDR1 SEHNR and CDR2 FQNEAQ (reference sequence). CDR3 amino acids: CASSPRTSGDLGTQYF. DNA for the CDR3: TGTGCCAGCAGCCCAAGGACTAGCGGGGACCTGGGGACCCAGTACTTC.

Ten or more counts support this clonotype. CDR3 amino acids: CASNSPSYNEQFF. In DNA form, the CDR3 reads TGTGCCAGCAATAGTCCCTCCTACAATGAGCAGTTCTTC. The chain links TRBV6-2 or TRBV6-3 to TRBJ2-1, with D unclear. Between the trimmed V and J ends, which lost 7 bases and 0 bases, there was a span of 7 bases. Germline values: CDR1 MNHEY, CDR2 SVGEGT. This CDR3 contains 13 residues.

The chain couples TRBV5-4 to TRBJ1-4; TRBD1 aligns across 10 bases. V gave up 5 bases and J gave up 8 bases; unmatched junction bases: 9. CDR1 SGHNT and CDR2 YYREEE come from the germline V gene (reference sequence). The CDR3 is 15 amino acids. The CDR3 protein is CASSLLTGGSEKLFF. In nucleotides, the CDR3 is TGTGCCAGCAGTTTATTGACAGGGGGCAGCGAAAAACTGTTTTTT.

This clonotype has ten or more counts. This chain uses TRBV6-1 with TRBJ1-5, with D unresolved. The V and J ends lost 0 bases and 6 bases respectively, with 0 bases between them. From germline, CDR1 is MNHNS and CDR2 SASEGT. The CDR3 is made up of 11 amino acids. The CDR3 region is CASSEAQPQHF. The CDR3 DNA is TGTGCCAGCAGTGAAGCTCAGCCCCAGCATTTT.

This clonotype was seen at least ten times. The gene calls are TRBV20-1 and TRBJ2-7; D is possibly TRBD2 (6 bases). Trimming shortened V by 0 bases and J by 3 bases, and 15 bases separated the two germline ends. This CDR3 region has 15 residues. Germline values: CDR1 DFQATT, CDR2 SNEGSKA (reference sequence). CDR3 amino acids: CSARDSGQVNYEQYF. The CDR3 DNA reads TGCAGTGCTAGAGATAGCGGCCAGGTTAACTACGAGCAGTACTTC.

This clonotype appeared a few times. V is TRBV20-1 and J is TRBJ2-1; 8 bases agree with TRBD2. Germline assignment: CDR1 DFQATT and CDR2 SNEGSKA (reference sequence). The CDR3 contains 14 residues. V lost 2 bases, J lost 4 bases, and 4 bases stayed unmatched. The CDR3 nucleotides read TGCAGTGCTAGACCCGGGACTAGGTACAATGAGCAGTTCTTC. Its protein is CSARPGTRYNEQFF.

A remark on this clonotype: Being one base from a much bigger clone, this may be a read error. The genes are TRBV9 and TRBJ1-5; D unresolved. The V gene's germline CDR1 is SGDLS and CDR2 YYNGEE. There are 15 residues in the CDR3. The CDR3 DNA reads TGTGCCAGCCGCGTAGGCCCGTATAGCAATCAGCCCCAGCATTTT. It encodes CASRVGPYSNQPQHF.

Sample share makes this clonotype medium-sized. The chain has TRBV19 and TRBJ1-1; D is ambiguous. V was shortened by 5 bases and J by 1 base, with 11 bases between the two germline ends. Germline V lookup: CDR1 LNHDA, CDR2 SQIVND (reference sequence). This CDR3 comprises 14 residues. CDR3 DNA sequence: TGTGCCAGTAGTGCCCAGACTGCGAACACTGAAGCTTTCTTT. The encoded protein is CASSAQTANTEAFF. The variable domain in full, with the rest retrieved from reference TRBV19 and TRBJ1-1, is DGGITQSPKYLFRKEGQNVTLSCEQNLNHDAMYWYRQDPGQGLRLIYYSQIVNDFQKGDIAEGYSVSREKKESFPLTVTSAQKNPTAFYLCASSAQTANTEAFFGQGTRLTVV.

The chain employs TRBV20-1 and TRBJ1-1; tentative D call: TRBD1 (5 bases). With 3 bases removed from V and 4 bases from J, the gap between germline ends came to 12 bases. This CDR3 contains 13 residues. Looked up from germline, CDR1 is DFQATT and CDR2 is SNEGSKA (reference sequence). The CDR3 protein is CSARKVGLTEAFF. In DNA form, the CDR3 reads TGCAGTGCTAGGAAGGTGGGGCTCACTGAAGCTTTCTTT.

The chain has TRBV6-1 and TRBJ2-6; perhaps TRBD1 as D (5 bases). The V end lost 3 bases, the J end lost 0 bases, and 9 bases lay between the germline ends. The CDR3 has 16 amino acids. Germline V gene sequence: CDR1 MNHNS, CDR2 SASEGT. CDR3 sequence: CASSDRAYSGANVLTF. The DNA of the CDR3 is TGTGCCAGCAGTGACAGGGCCTACTCTGGGGCCAACGTCCTGACTTTC.

Within the sample, this clonotype is medium-sized. This chain uses TRBV11-2 with TRBJ1-2, with no clear D. Trimming stripped 5 bases from V and 4 bases from J, with 11 bases between. Germline CDR1 SGHAT, CDR2 FQNNGV. CDR3 length: 13 amino acids. CDR3 in amino acids: CASSTPDGYGYTF. CDR3 coding DNA: TGTGCCAGCAGCACACCCGACGGCTATGGCTACACCTTC. The complete variable domain, with remaining parts taken from reference TRBV11-2 and TRBJ1-2, reads EAGVAQSPRYKIIEKRQSVAFWCNPISGHATLYWYQQILGQGPKLLIQFQNNGVVDDSQLPKDRFSAERLKGVDSTLKIQPAKLEDSAVYLCASSTPDGYGYTFGSGTRLTVV.

The sample holds many counts of this clonotype. The V and J genes are TRBV28 and TRBJ1-5; tentatively, D is TRBD1 (5 bases). Germline values: CDR1 MDHEN, CDR2 SYDVKM. CDR3 size: 15 residues. The V end was cut by 6 bases, the J end by 4 bases, with 16 bases between. The CDR3 DNA is TGTGCCAGCAGCCCTAGACAGAATTCTAATCAGCCCCAGCATTTT. This sequence encodes CASSPRQNSNQPQHF.

The chain is built from TRBV20-1 and TRBJ2-1, with 12 bases identical to TRBD2. Germline CDR1 DFQATT, CDR2 SNEGSKA (reference sequence). V gave up 2 bases and J gave up 1 base; unmatched junction bases: 3. The CDR3 is 16 residues long. The CDR3 is CSARSLAGGSYNEQFF. As DNA, the CDR3 is TGCAGTGCTAGATCCCTAGCGGGAGGGTCCTACAATGAGCAGTTCTTC.

As regards this clonotype: One base away lies a much larger clone, so this may be a sequencing read error. The rearrangement joins TRBV19 to TRBJ1-6, with D maybe TRBD1 (5 bases). Trimming cost V 6 bases and J 11 bases, with 11 bases left between them. The length of the CDR3 is 12 residues. Germline V CDR1 and CDR2: LNHDA, SQIVND (reference sequence). The CDR3 DNA reads TGTGCCAGTAGGGGGGGGAATCCACCCCTCCACTTT. Amino acid sequence: CASRGGNPPLHF.

In this sample, this clonotype turned up once. One base away lies a much larger clone, so this may be a sequencing read error. The chain carries TRBV19 and TRBJ1-5; D is undetermined. Germline assignment: CDR1 LNHDA and CDR2 SQIVND (reference sequence). This CDR3 has 14 amino acids. V lost 6 bases to trimming and J lost 3 bases, with 12 bases between them. The CDR3 spells CASRSSRFNQPQHF. In nucleotides, the CDR3 is TGTGCCAGTAGGAGTTCAAGATTCAATCAGCCCCAGCATTTT.

This clonotype was counted a few times. The V call is TRBV6-6, the J call TRBJ2-2; D call uncertain. Trimming left V 0 bases short and J 4 bases short, with 6 bases between. The V gene's germline CDR1 is MNHNY and CDR2 SVGAGI (reference sequence). This CDR3 region has 14 residues. The chain's CDR3 is CASSYSAGTGELFF. CDR3 DNA sequence: TGTGCCAGCAGTTACTCGGCAGGCACCGGGGAGCTGTTTTTT.

This clonotype was seen repeatedly, ten times or more. V gene TRBV19 combines with J gene TRBJ1-2, with D unclear. Germline V gene sequence: CDR1 LNHDA, CDR2 SQIVND (reference sequence). This CDR3 region has 12 residues. The ends were cut back, 11 bases at V and 0 bases at J, with 10 bases in the middle. CDR3 nucleotides: TGTGCCGGGTACGGGGCTAACTATGGCTACACCTTC. Residues: CAGYGANYGYTF.

The table lists this clonotype with many counts. V is TRBV18 and J is TRBJ2-1, with 7 bases matching TRBD1. Germline CDR1 and CDR2: KGHSH and LQKENI. The CDR3 length is 16 residues. V was clipped by 3 bases and J by 0 bases; unmatched bases: 5. CDR3 sequence reads: CASSPEGQDSYNEQFF. The DNA for the CDR3 is TGTGCCAGCTCACCGGAAGGACAGGACTCCTACAATGAGCAGTTCTTC.

A word on this clonotype: It may be a read error: a sequence one base away is much more abundant. The V and J genes are TRBV6-5 and TRBJ2-1; D not resolved. Germline V CDR1 and CDR2: MNHEY, SVGAGI. The CDR3 is made up of 11 amino acids. Trimming shortened V by 6 bases and J by 10 bases, and 10 bases separated the two germline ends. The DNA for the CDR3 is TGTGCCAGCAGACGTGGAGAGGAGCAGTTCTTC. Encoded protein: CASRRGEEQFF.

With regard to this clonotype: One base away lies a much larger clone, so this may be a sequencing read error. The genes are TRBV19 and TRBJ2-7; D is uncertain. Trimming shortened V by 5 bases and J by 0 bases, and 8 bases separated the two germline ends. The germline CDR1 and CDR2 sequences are LNHDA and SQIVND (reference sequence). CDR3 length: 13 residues. CDR3 coding DNA: TGTGCCAGTAGTGAACACGTCTCCTACGAGCAGTACTTC. Its protein is CASSEHVSYEQYF.